Given below is one T cell receptor (beta chain) in context. What antigen it recognizes has not been identified. Base qualities are not recorded, but no much larger clone differs from it by a single base. The data were obtained in a study of control samples from healthy donors and cancer patients (dated by TCRdb to the early 2020s). Library generation was performed with the immunoSEQ multiplex PCR assay. Entries here come from immuneACCESS through TCRdb and include only in-frame sequences with V and J called. Some clones fail to appear in such tables; in the studies checked, an unresolved V gene covers under half of the shortfall, and the cause of the remainder is unknown. In this sample the table shows some 130,000 clones, 92% of which occur a single time. The ten largest clones capture 2% to 2.5% of the sample. V has 6 bases trimmed and J has 4 bases trimmed; junction bases matching no gene number 4. The CDR3, from cysteine to phenylalanine, totals 16 residues. The DNA shown is the 48-base CDR3, in frame from base 1. According to the germline V gene, CDR1 reads SNHLY and CDR2 reads FYNNEI.

The chain is assembled from TRBV2 and TRBJ2-1; TRBD2 agrees with 15 junctional bases. This sequence originates from a woman between 45 and 60 years old in good health. The sequenced sample was blood. The CDR3 amino acid sequence is: CASRGLAGGHYNEQFF. The base sequence is TGTGCCAGCAGGGGACTAGCGGGAGGTCATTACAATGAGCAGTTCTTC.